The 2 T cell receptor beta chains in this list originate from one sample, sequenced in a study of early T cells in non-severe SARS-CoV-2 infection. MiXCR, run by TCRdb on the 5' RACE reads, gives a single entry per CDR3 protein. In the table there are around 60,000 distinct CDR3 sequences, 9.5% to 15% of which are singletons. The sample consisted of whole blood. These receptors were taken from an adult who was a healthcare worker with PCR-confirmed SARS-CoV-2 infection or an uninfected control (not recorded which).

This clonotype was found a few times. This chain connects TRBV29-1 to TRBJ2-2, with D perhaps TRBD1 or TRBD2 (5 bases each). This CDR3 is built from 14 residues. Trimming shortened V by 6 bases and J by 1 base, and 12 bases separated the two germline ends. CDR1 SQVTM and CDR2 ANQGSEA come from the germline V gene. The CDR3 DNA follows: TGCAGCGTGCCGGGACGGGGGAACACCGGGGAGCTGTTTTTT. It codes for CSVPGRGNTGELFF.

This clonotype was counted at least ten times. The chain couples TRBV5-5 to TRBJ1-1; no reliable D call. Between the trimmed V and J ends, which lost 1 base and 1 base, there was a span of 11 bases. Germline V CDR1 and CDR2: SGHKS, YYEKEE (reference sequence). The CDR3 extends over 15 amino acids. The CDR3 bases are TGTGCCAGCAGCTTGCGGGCTCCTGAGAACACTGAAGCTTTCTTT. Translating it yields CASSLRAPENTEAFF.